This passage covers 27 T cell receptor beta chains from one sample sequenced in a study of technical replicates of blood from a few donors. Sequencing was performed with immunoSEQ multiplex PCR; in TCRdb, only in-frame clones are kept and a portion is missing. The data contain about 95,000 clones, 85% to 95% of them singletons. Sequencing was done on a sample of T cells isolated from PBMCs. The source is a human donor in good health.

This rearrangement joins TRBV28 to TRBJ1-1; TRBD1 matches at 8 bases. The CDR3 is 14 residues long. Per germline, CDR1 MDHEN and CDR2 SYDVKM. V gave up 3 bases and J gave up 3 bases; unmatched junction bases: 3. This CDR3 is CASSLTGEDTEAFF. CDR3 bases: TGTGCCAGCAGTTTGACAGGGGAGGACACTGAAGCTTTCTTT.

The chain joins TRBV19 to TRBJ2-2; no firm D call. Trimming pared 7 bases from V and 3 bases from J, leaving 9 bases between. The CDR3 totals 13 residues. Looked up from germline, CDR1 is LNHDA and CDR2 is SQIVND (reference sequence). The CDR3 DNA sequence: TGTGCCAGTACCAACCGGGACACCGGGGAGCTGTTTTTT. Its protein is CASTNRDTGELFF.

V usage is TRBV20-1 and J usage is TRBJ2-7, with 7 bases that match TRBD1. After removal of 7 bases from V and 3 bases from J, the junction contained 3 bases not matched to a gene. The CDR3 covers 11 residues. Germline loops: CDR1 DFQATT, CDR2 SNEGSKA (reference sequence). This CDR3 is CSVGQLYEQYF. DNA for the CDR3: TGCAGTGTGGGACAGCTCTACGAGCAGTACTTC.

The CDR3 DNA reads TGTGCCAGCAGCTTAATGGGGCCGGGTAACTCCTACAATGAGCAGTTCTTC. It encodes CASSLMGPGNSYNEQFF. The rearrangement links TRBV7-3 to TRBJ2-1; TRBD1 might be the D (5 bases). The germline V gene has CDR1 SGHTA and CDR2 FQGTGA. The CDR3 has 17 residues. Trimming removed 1 base from V and 0 bases from J, with 13 bases in between.

The count of this clone is one. The rearrangement uses TRBV27 and TRBJ1-5, with D uncertain. The CDR3 loop spans 16 amino acids. Germline V lookup: CDR1 MNHEY, CDR2 SMNVEV (reference sequence). The V end was cut by 0 bases, the J end by 2 bases, with 11 bases between. CDR3 in amino acids: CASSLSIGERNQPQHF. The CDR3 region has the DNA TGTGCCAGCAGTTTATCGATCGGGGAACGCAATCAGCCCCAGCATTTT.

CDR3 loop: CASSSPRAGGMNTEAFF. In nucleotides, the CDR3 is TGTGCCAGCAGCTCCCCGAGGGCCGGAGGTATGAACACTGAAGCTTTCTTT. V is TRBV7-9 and J is TRBJ1-1; D is undetermined. The germline gives CDR1 SEHNR, CDR2 FQNEAQ (reference sequence). This CDR3 is built from 17 residues. V shed 4 bases and J shed 0 bases, with 18 bases lying between them. The full variable domain, in which reference TRBV7-9 and TRBJ1-1 provide the parts outside the CDR3, is DTGVSQNPRHKITKRGQNVTFRCDPISEHNRLYWYRQTLGQGPEFLTYFQNEAQLEKSRLLSDRFSAERPKGSFSTLEIQRTEQGDSAMYLCASSSPRAGGMNTEAFFGQGTRLTVV.

CDR3 residues: CASSFTENPEQYF. CDR3 DNA sequence: TGTGCCAGCAGTTTTACAGAGAATCCTGAGCAGTACTTC. V usage is TRBV2 and J usage is TRBJ2-7; D gene uncertain. The V gene's germline CDR1 is SNHLY and CDR2 FYNNEI. V shed 5 bases and J shed 7 bases, with 15 bases lying between them. This CDR3 has 13 amino acids.

This clone was counted once. This chain connects TRBV29-1 to TRBJ1-2; no clear D. The V end lost 6 bases, the J end lost 5 bases, and 22 bases lay between the germline ends. The CDR3 loop spans 15 amino acids. CDR1 SQVTM and CDR2 ANQGSEA come from the germline V gene. Here the CDR3 reads CSVHGFKQNQYGYTF. CDR3 DNA: TGCAGCGTCCACGGCTTCAAACAGAACCAATATGGCTACACCTTC.

The rearrangement links TRBV4-1 to TRBJ2-5; 10 bases are shared with TRBD2. The CDR3 spans 16 residues. The V and J ends lost 6 bases and 3 bases, in that order; junction bases with no gene match: 10. From germline, CDR1 is MGHRA and CDR2 YSYEKL. CDR3 sequence reads: CASRSTPGLAEETQYF. The CDR3 DNA sequence: TGCGCCAGCAGATCCACTCCAGGACTAGCGGAAGAGACCCAGTACTTC.

The DNA for the CDR3 is TGTGCCAGCAGCTTAATTGTAGGGGCCGGAGATACGCAGTATTTT. This translates into CASSLIVGAGDTQYF. This chain connects TRBV7-6 to TRBJ2-3, with TRBD1 as a possible D gene (5 bases). Germline V lookup: CDR1 SGHVS, CDR2 FNYEAQ. This CDR3 comprises 15 residues. Trimming removed 2 bases at V and 5 bases at J, with 14 bases between.

This rearrangement joins TRBV29-1 to TRBJ2-3; 7 bases fit TRBD2. V trimming: 5 bases; J trimming: 0 bases; junction bases outside the gene matches: 2. The CDR3 consists of 13 residues. Per germline, CDR1 SQVTM and CDR2 ANQGSEA. The CDR3 nucleotides read TGCAGCGTTCCCGGGGGGAGCACAGATACGCAGTATTTT. Translating it yields CSVPGGSTDTQYF.

The chain's CDR3 is CASSSEGYGYTF. For the CDR3, the DNA is TGTGCCAGCAGCTCCGAGGGTTACGGCTACACCTTC. The chain has TRBV7-8 and TRBJ1-2, with no clear D. CDR1 and CDR2 (germline): SGHVS, FQNEAQ. The CDR3 consists of 12 residues. Trimming cost V 4 bases and J 8 bases, with 11 bases left between them.

V and J are TRBV28 and TRBJ2-7; D remains unclear. V lost 1 base to trimming and J lost 3 bases, with 7 bases between them. There are 13 residues in the CDR3. Per germline, CDR1 MDHEN and CDR2 SYDVKM. CDR3: CASSLSRYYEQYF. The CDR3 region has the DNA TGTGCCAGCAGTTTATCACGGTACTACGAGCAGTACTTC.

The chain is built from TRBV5-1 and TRBJ1-4; 10 bases are shared with TRBD1. V dropped 1 base and J dropped 8; count of bases not matched to a gene: 5. The germline gives CDR1 SGHRS, CDR2 YFSETQ. The CDR3 sequence is 15 residues long. The CDR3 DNA follows: TGCGCCAGCAGCTTGAGGACAGGGGGTCGGGAAAAACTGTTTTTT. Encoded protein: CASSLRTGGREKLFF.

The rearrangement links TRBV4-1 to TRBJ1-4, with TRBD1 matching over 10 bases. The CDR3 is 15 residues long. With 3 bases clipped from V and 7 bases from J, the junction kept 5 bases outside the gene matches. Germline CDR1 and CDR2: MGHRA and YSYEKL. The DNA of the CDR3 is TGCGCCAGCAGCCAGGGGACAGGGGAAGGTGAAAAACTGTTTTTT. Translating gives CASSQGTGEGEKLFF.

This clone was detected once. The rearrangement joins TRBV7-2 to TRBJ1-4; D unclear. This CDR3 has 16 residues. Germline V gives CDR1 SGHTA, CDR2 FQGNSA. V was cut by 1 base and J by 0 bases, with 9 bases left in between. This CDR3 reads CASSLDGVPTNEKLFF. CDR3 DNA sequence: TGTGCCAGCAGCTTAGACGGGGTCCCAACTAATGAAAAACTGTTTTTT.

The CDR3 spells CASSLETAFSYNEQFF. CDR3 nucleotides: TGTGCCAGCAGTTTAGAGACTGCTTTCTCCTACAATGAGCAGTTCTTC. The J gene is TRBJ2-1, the V gene TRBV28; the D is unclear. Trimming left V 2 bases short and J 0 bases short, with 11 bases between. CDR3 length: 16 residues. The germline V gene has CDR1 MDHEN and CDR2 SYDVKM.

On this clone: Sequence at one end of the junction differs from germline and may be a read error. This chain joins TRBV7-7 and TRBJ2-3; 10 bases line up with TRBD1. From germline, CDR1 is SSHAT and CDR2 FNYEAQ (reference sequence). There are 15 residues in the CDR3. In DNA, the CDR3 is TGTGCTAGCAGCCCTGGGACAGGGGTTACAGATACGCAGTATTTT. It specifies CASSPGTGVTDTQYF. Filled out from reference TRBV7-7 and TRBJ2-3, the complete variable domain reads GAGVSQSPRYKVTKRGQDVTLRCDPISSHATLYWYQQALGQGPEFLTYFNYEAQPDKSGLPSDRFSAERPEGSISTLTIQRTEQRDSAMYRCASSPGTGVTDTQYFGPGTRLTVL.

The J gene is TRBJ2-3, the V gene TRBV6-6, with D possibly being TRBD2 (5 bases). The CDR3 sequence is 14 residues long. V gave up 2 bases and J gave up 3 bases, with 9 bases separating them. Germline V gene lookup returns CDR1 MNHNY and CDR2 SVGAGI (reference sequence). CDR3 amino acids: CASSYRPGTDTQYF. CDR3 coding DNA: TGTGCCAGCAGTTACAGACCGGGGACAGATACGCAGTATTTT.

The chain uses TRBV19 and TRBJ2-1; tentatively, D is TRBD2 (6 bases). The CDR3 sequence is 12 residues long. V was trimmed by 10 bases and J by 6 bases, leaving 13 bases between them. The germline gives CDR1 LNHDA, CDR2 SQIVND (reference sequence). The CDR3 loop is CATMTRLNEQFF. As DNA, the CDR3 is TGTGCCACCATGACTAGGCTCAATGAGCAGTTCTTC.

This chain's CDR3 is CASSSSWTGNEAFF. CDR3 coding DNA: TGTGCCAGCAGTTCATCGTGGACAGGCAATGAAGCTTTCTTT. The gene calls are TRBV28 and TRBJ1-1; 7 bases fit TRBD1. With 4 bases clipped from V and 7 bases from J, the junction kept 9 bases outside the gene matches. The V gene's germline CDR1 is MDHEN and CDR2 SYDVKM. The CDR3 is 14 residues long.

The chain couples TRBV10-2 to TRBJ2-2, with D perhaps TRBD1 (6 bases). Deletions cut 7 bases from V and 1 base from J, with 13 bases between. Per germline, CDR1 WSHSY and CDR2 SAAADI. The CDR3 contains 15 residues. CDR3 sequence reads: CASKLSTGNTGELFF. The CDR3 bases are TGCGCCAGCAAATTATCGACAGGGAACACCGGGGAGCTGTTTTTT.

The gene calls are TRBV19 and TRBJ2-6; perhaps TRBD1 as D (6 bases). This CDR3 is 15 amino acids long. CDR1 LNHDA and CDR2 SQIVND come from the germline V gene (reference sequence). Trimming shortened V by 5 bases and J by 1 base, and 9 bases separated the two germline ends. The CDR3 is CASSSTGSGANVLTF. The CDR3, as DNA: TGTGCCAGTAGTTCCACAGGGTCTGGGGCCAACGTCCTGACTTTC.

The chain carries TRBV5-1 and TRBJ1-5; 7 nucleotides align to TRBD1. The CDR3 is made up of 13 amino acids. J gave up 4 bases and V 4 bases, and 2 bases lay outside the gene matches. CDR1 is SGHRS, CDR2 YFSETQ, per germline. The CDR3 loop is CASSPTGNQPQHF. The CDR3, as DNA: TGCGCCAGCAGCCCGACAGGGAATCAGCCCCAGCATTTT.

V is TRBV6-5 and J is TRBJ2-1; 11 bases align to TRBD2. Germline V CDR1 and CDR2: MNHEY, SVGAGI. V trimming: 1 base; J trimming: 5 bases; junction bases outside the gene matches: 4. CDR3 length equals 16 residues. The CDR3 DNA sequence: TGTGCCAGCAGTTACTTCGGGACTAGCGGTAACAATGAGCAGTTCTTC. Translation: CASSYFGTSGNNEQFF.

The V call is TRBV6-1, the J call TRBJ1-1; no definite D call. Trimming shortened V by 2 bases and J by 1 base, and 8 bases separated the two germline ends. The CDR3 covers 14 residues. Germline CDR1 is MNHNS and CDR2 is SASEGT. CDR3 DNA: TGTGCCAGCAGTGAATTTACAGAGAACACTGAAGCTTTCTTT. Protein sequence: CASSEFTENTEAFF.

The CDR3 reads CASSLFSSETQYF. The CDR3 DNA reads TGTGCCAGCAGCTTGTTCAGTAGCGAGACCCAGTACTTC. This rearrangement joins TRBV5-6 to TRBJ2-5; no clear D. The length of the CDR3 is 13 residues. V shed 1 base and J shed 5 bases, with 9 bases lying between them. Germline CDR1 SGHDT, CDR2 YYEEEE.